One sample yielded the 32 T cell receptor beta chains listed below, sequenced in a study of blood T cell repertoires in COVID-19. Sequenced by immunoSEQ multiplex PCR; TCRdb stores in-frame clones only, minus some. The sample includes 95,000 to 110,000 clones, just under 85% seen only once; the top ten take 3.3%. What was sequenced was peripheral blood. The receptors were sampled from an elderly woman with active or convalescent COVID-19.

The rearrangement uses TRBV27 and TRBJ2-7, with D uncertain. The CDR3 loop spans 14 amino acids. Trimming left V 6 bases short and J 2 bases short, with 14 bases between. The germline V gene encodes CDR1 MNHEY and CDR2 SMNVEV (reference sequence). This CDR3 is CASSPEDSTYEQYF. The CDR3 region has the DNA TGTGCCAGCAGCCCCGAAGACTCTACCTACGAGCAGTACTTC.

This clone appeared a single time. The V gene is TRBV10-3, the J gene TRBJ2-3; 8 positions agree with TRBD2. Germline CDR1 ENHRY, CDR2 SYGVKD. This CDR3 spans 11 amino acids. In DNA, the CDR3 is TGTGTTAGCGGGACCACAGATACGCAGTATTTT. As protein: CVSGTTDTQYF.

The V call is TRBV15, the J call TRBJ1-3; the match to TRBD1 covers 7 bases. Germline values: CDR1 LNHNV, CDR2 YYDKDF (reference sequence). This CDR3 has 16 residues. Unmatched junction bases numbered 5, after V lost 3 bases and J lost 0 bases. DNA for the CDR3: TGTGCCACCAGCAGGGCCGGGACAGCCTCTGGAAACACCATATATTTT. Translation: CATSRAGTASGNTIYF.

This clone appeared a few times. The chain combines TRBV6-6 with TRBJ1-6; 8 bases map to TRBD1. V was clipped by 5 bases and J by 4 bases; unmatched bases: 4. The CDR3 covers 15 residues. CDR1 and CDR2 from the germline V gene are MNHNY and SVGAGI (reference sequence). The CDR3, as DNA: TGTGCCAGCAGTCGATACAGGGGGTATAATTCACCCCTCCACTTT. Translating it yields CASSRYRGYNSPLHF.

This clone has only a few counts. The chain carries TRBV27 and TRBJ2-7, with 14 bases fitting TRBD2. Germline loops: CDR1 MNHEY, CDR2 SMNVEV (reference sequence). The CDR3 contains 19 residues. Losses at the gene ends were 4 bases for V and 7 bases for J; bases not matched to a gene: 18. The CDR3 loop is CASSSFIAGLAGGLREQYF. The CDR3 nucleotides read TGTGCCAGCAGTTCCTTCATCGCCGGACTAGCGGGAGGTCTAAGAGAGCAGTACTTC.

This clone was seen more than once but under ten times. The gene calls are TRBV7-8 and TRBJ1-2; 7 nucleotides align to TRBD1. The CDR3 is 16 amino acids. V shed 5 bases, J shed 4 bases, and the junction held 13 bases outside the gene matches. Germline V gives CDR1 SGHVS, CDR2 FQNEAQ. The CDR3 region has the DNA TGTGCCAGCAGCCCCATGATTGTGCGGGACAGCTATGGCTACACCTTC. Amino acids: CASSPMIVRDSYGYTF.

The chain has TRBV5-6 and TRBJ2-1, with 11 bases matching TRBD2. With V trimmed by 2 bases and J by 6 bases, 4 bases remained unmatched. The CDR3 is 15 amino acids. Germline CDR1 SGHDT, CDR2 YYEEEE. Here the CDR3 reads CASSLRLAGLNEQFF. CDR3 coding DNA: TGTGCCAGCAGCTTAAGACTAGCGGGGCTCAATGAGCAGTTCTTC.

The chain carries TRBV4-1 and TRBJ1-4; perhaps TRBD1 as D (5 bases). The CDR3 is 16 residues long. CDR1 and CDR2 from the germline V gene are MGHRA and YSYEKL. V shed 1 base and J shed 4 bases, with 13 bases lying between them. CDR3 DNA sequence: TGCGCCAGCAGCCAAGGGATGGCAGGGAATAATGAAAAACTGTTTTTT. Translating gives CASSQGMAGNNEKLFF.

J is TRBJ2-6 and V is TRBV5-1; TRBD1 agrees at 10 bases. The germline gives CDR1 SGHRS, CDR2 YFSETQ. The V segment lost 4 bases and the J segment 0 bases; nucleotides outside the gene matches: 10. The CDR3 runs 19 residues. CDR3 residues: CASSKTGGVFLSGANVLTF. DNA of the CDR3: TGCGCCAGCAGCAAGACAGGGGGCGTATTCCTCTCTGGGGCCAACGTCCTGACTTTC.

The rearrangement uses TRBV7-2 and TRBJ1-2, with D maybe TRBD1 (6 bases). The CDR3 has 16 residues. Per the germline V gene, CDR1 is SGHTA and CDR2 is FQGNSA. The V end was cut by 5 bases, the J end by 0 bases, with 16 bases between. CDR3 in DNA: TGTGCCAGCAGCGAACGAACAGGGTACGCTAACTATGGCTACACCTTC. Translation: CASSERTGYANYGYTF. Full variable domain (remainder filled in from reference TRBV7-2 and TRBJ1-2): GAGVSQSPSNKVTEKGKDVELRCDPISGHTALYWYRQSLGQGLEFLIYFQGNSAPDKSGLPSDRFSAERTGGSVSTLTIQRTQQEDSAVYLCASSERTGYANYGYTFGSGTRLTVV.

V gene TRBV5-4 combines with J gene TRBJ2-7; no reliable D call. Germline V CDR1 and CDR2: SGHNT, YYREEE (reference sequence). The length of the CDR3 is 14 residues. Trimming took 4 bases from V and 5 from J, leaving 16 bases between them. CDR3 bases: TGTGCCAGCAGCCCCACCGTGGCTCTGAACGAGCAGTACTTC. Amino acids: CASSPTVALNEQYF. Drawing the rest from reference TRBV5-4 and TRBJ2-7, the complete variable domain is ETGVTQSPTHLIKTRGQQVTLRCSSQSGHNTVSWYQQALGQGPQFIFQYYREEENGRGNFPPRFSGLQFPNYSSELNVNALELDDSALYLCASSPTVALNEQYFGPGTRLTVT.

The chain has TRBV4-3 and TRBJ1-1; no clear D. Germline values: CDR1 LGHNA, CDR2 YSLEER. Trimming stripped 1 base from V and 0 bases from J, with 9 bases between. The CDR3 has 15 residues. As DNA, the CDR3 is TGCGCCAGCAGCCAAGCTAACGGAGTGAACACTGAAGCTTTCTTT. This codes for CASSQANGVNTEAFF.

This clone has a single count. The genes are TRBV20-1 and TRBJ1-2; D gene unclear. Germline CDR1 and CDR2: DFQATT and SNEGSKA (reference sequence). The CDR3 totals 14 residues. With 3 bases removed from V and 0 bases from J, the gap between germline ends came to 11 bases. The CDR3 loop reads CSASDLLANYGYTF. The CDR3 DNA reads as TGCAGTGCTAGTGACCTACTAGCTAACTATGGCTACACCTTC.

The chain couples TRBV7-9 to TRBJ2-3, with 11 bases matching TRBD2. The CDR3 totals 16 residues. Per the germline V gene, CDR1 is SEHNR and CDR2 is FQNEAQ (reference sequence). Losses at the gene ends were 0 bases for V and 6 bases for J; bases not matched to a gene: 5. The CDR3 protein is CASSLASGGALDTQYF. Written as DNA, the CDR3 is TGTGCCAGCAGCTTAGCTAGCGGGGGGGCCTTGGATACGCAGTATTTT.

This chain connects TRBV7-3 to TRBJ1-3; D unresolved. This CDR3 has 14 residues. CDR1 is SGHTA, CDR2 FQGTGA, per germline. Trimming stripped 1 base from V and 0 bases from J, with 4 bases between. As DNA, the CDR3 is TGTGCCAGCAGCTTAAGCAGCTCTGGAAACACCATATATTTT. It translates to CASSLSSSGNTIYF.

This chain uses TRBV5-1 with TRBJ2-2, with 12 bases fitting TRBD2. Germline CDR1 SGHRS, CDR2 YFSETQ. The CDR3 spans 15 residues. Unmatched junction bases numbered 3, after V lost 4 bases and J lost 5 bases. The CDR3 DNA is TGCGCCAGCAGCATCGGGACTAGCGGGACCGGGGAGCTGTTTTTT. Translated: CASSIGTSGTGELFF.

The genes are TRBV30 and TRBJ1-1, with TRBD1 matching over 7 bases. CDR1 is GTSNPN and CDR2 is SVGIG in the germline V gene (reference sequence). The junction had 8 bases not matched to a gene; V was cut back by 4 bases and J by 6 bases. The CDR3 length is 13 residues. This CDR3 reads CAWTSTGLPEAFF. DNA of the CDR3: TGTGCCTGGACTTCGACAGGGCTGCCTGAAGCTTTCTTT.

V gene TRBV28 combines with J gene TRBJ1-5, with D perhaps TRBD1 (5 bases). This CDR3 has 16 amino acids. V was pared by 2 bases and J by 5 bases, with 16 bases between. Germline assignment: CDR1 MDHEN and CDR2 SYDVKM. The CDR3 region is CASSLGRRGRDQPQHF. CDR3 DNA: TGTGCCAGCAGTTTAGGTAGGAGGGGAAGGGATCAGCCCCAGCATTTT.

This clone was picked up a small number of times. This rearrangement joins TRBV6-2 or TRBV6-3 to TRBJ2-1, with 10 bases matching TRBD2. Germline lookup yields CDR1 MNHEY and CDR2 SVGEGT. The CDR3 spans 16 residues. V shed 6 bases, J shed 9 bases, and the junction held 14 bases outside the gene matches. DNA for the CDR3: TGTGCCAGCAGCGCTACTAGCGGGGCCACCCACAGTGAGCAGTTCTTC. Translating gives CASSATSGATHSEQFF.

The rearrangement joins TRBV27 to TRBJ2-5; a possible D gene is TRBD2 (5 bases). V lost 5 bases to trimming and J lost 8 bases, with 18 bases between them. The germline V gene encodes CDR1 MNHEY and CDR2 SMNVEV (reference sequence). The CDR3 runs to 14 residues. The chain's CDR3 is CASSPVDTLGTQYF. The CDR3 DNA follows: TGTGCCAGCAGTCCAGTTGACACACTAGGAACCCAGTACTTC.

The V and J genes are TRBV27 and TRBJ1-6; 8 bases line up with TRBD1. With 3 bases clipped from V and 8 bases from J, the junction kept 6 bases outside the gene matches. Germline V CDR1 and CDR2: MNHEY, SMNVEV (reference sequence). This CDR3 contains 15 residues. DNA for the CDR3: TGTGCCAGCAGTTTTTTCGAGACAGGGGATTCACCCCTCCACTTT. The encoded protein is CASSFFETGDSPLHF.

The CDR3 DNA reads as TGTGCCAGCAGACCCGCTCCGGGACAGGGGGCGCTTGGCTACACCTTC. This translates into CASRPAPGQGALGYTF. The chain joins TRBV28 to TRBJ1-2; 12 nucleotides line up with TRBD1. Trimming cost V 6 bases and J 7 bases; bases outside gene matches: 12. CDR1 and CDR2 (germline): MDHEN, SYDVKM. The CDR3 extends over 16 amino acids.

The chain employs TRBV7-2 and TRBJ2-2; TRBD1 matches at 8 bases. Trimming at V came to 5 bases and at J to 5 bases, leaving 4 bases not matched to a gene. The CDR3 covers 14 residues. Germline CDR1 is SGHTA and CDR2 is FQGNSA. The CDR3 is CASSPRQGTGELFF. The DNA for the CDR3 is TGTGCCAGCAGCCCCCGACAGGGGACCGGGGAGCTGTTTTTT.

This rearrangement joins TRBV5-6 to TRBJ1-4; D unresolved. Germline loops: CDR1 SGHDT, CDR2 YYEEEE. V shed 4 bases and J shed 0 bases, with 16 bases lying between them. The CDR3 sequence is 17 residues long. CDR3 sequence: CASSTRSKVATNEKLFF. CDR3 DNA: TGTGCCAGCAGCACCCGTAGTAAAGTTGCAACTAATGAAAAACTGTTTTTT.

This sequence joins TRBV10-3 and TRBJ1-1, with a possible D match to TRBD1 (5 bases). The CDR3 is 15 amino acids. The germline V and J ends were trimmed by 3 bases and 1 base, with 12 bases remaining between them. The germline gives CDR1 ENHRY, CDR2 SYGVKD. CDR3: CAISDGGAQNTEAFF. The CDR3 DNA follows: TGTGCCATCAGTGACGGAGGGGCCCAGAACACTGAAGCTTTCTTT.

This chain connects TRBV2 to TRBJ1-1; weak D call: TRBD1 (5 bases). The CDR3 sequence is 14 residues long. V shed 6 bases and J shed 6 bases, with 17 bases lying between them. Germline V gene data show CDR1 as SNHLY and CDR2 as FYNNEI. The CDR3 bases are TGTGCCAGCAGCACTGATCCTCAGGGCGCTGAAGCTTTCTTT. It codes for CASSTDPQGAEAFF.

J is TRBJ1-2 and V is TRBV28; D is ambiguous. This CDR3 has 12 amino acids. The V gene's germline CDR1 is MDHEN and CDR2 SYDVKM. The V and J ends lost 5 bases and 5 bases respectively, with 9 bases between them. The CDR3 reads CASSTTEYGYTF. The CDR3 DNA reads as TGTGCCAGCAGTACGACGGAGTATGGCTACACCTTC.

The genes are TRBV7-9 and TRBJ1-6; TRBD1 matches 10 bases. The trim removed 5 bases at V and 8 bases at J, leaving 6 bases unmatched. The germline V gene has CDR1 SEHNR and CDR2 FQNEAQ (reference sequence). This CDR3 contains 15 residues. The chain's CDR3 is CASSLRTGGDSPLHF. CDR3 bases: TGTGCCAGCAGCCTACGGACAGGGGGGGATTCACCCCTCCACTTT.

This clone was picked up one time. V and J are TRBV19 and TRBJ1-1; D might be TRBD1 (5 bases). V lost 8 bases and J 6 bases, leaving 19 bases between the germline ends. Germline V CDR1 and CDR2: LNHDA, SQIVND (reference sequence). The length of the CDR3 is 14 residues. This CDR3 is CASSVQGFRSEAFF. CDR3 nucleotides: TGTGCCAGTTCGGTTCAGGGATTTAGATCTGAAGCTTTCTTT.

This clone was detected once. The DNA for the CDR3 is TGTGCCAGTAGTATCGAAGCGGGAGAGAGCAATGAGCAGTTCTTC. Protein: CASSIEAGESNEQFF. The chain carries TRBV19 and TRBJ2-1; 8 nucleotides line up with TRBD2. CDR1 is LNHDA and CDR2 is SQIVND in the germline V gene (reference sequence). The CDR3 totals 15 residues. Trimming cost V 3 bases and J 6 bases; bases outside gene matches: 7.

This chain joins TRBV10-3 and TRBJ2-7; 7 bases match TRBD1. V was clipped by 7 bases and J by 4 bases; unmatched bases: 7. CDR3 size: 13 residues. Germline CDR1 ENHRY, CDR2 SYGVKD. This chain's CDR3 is CAINDRESYEQYF. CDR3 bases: TGTGCCATCAACGACAGGGAAAGTTACGAGCAGTACTTC.

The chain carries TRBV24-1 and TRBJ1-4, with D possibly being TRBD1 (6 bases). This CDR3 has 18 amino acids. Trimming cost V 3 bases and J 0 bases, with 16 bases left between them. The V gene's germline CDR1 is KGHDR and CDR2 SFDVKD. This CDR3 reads CATSDARTDFTTNEKLFF. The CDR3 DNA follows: TGTGCCACCAGTGATGCGAGGACAGACTTTACAACTAATGAAAAACTGTTTTTT.